Reported below is one T cell receptor beta chain. This specimen comes from a study of blood T cell repertoires in COVID-19. For the study at large: Sites across the United States, Italy and Spain contributed samples from acute and convalescent COVID-19.

The Seattle patients joined while their infection was active and were tracked longitudinally afterward. Using immunoSEQ multiplex PCR, the repertoire was profiled, and TCRdb retains in-frame clones only, with some absent. Of around 400,000 clones listed, over 75% were seen once; the top ten hold roughly 2.1%. This CDR3 has 15 residues. Trimming shortened V by 3 bases and J by 1 base, and 11 bases separated the two germline ends. Per the germline V gene, CDR1 is SGHDN and CDR2 is FVKESK. This chain joins TRBV14 and TRBJ2-3; D is perhaps TRBD2 (6 bases). The sequencing sample was made of peripheral blood. The source of this sequence is a woman in her sixties with COVID-19, enrolled during active disease. The CDR3 bases are TGTGCCAGCAGCCACGCGGGACTCCGCACAGATACGCAGTATTTT. This codes for CASSHAGLRTDTQYF.